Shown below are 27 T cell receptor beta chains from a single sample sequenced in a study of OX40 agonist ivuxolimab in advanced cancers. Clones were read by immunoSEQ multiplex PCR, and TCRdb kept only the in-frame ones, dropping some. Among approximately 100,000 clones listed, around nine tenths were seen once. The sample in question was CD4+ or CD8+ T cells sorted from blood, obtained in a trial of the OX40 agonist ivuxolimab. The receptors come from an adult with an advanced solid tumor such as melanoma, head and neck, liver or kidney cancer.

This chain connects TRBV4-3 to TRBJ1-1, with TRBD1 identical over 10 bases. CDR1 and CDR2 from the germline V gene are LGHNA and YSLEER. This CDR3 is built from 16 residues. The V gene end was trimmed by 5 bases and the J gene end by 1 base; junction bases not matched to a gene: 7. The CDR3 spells CASSLGQGIRNTEAFF. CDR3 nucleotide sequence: TGCGCCAGCAGCTTGGGACAGGGGATTCGGAACACTGAAGCTTTCTTT.

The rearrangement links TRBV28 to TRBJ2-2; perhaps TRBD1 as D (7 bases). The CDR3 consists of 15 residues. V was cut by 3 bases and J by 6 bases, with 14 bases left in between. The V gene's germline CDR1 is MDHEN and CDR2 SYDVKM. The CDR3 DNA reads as TGTGCCAGCAGTTTCGGAGGGGGCGCGTCCGGGGAGCTGTTTTTT. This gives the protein CASSFGGGASGELFF.

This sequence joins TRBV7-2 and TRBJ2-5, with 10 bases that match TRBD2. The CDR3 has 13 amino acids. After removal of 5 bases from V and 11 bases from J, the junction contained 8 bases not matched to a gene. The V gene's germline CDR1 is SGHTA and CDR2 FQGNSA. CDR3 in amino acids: CASSGSSGSNQYF. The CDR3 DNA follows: TGTGCCAGCAGCGGATCTAGCGGGAGTAATCAGTACTTC.

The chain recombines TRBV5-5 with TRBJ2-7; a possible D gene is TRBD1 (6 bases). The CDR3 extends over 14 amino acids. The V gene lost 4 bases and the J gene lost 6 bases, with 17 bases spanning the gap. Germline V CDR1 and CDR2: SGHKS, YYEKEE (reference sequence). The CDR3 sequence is CASSPDPGESEQYF. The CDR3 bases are TGTGCCAGCAGCCCGGACCCAGGGGAGAGCGAGCAGTACTTC.

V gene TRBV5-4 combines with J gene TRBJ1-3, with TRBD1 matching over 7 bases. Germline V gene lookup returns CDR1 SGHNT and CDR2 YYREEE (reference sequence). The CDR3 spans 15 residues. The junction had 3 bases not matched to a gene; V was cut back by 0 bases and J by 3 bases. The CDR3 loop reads CASSLAGGGGNTIYF. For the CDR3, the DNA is TGTGCCAGCAGCTTGGCAGGGGGAGGTGGAAACACCATATATTTT.

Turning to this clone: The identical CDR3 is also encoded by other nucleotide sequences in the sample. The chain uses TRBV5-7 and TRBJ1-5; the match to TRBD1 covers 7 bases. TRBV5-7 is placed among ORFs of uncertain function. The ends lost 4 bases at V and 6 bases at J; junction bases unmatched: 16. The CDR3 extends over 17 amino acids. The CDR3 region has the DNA TGTGCCAGCAGCGGCGACAGGGTCTCGGGCCTAGGTCAGCCCCAGCATTTT. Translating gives CASSGDRVSGLGQPQHF.

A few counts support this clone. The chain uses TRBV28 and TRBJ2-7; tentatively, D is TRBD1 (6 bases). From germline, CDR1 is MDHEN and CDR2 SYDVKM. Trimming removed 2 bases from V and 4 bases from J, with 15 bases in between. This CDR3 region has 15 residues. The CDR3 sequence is CASSLARDTSYEQYF. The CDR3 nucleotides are TGTGCCAGCAGTTTAGCCCGGGACACATCGTACGAGCAGTACTTC.

The CDR3 DNA follows: TGTGCCAGCAGCCAAGTAAGTTTATCGGGCAGTCACGAGCAGTACTTC. As protein: CASSQVSLSGSHEQYF. The gene calls are TRBV4-2 and TRBJ2-7; D uncertain. The CDR3 has 16 residues. V lost 1 base and J 5 bases, leaving 18 bases between the germline ends. Germline loops: CDR1 LGHNA, CDR2 YNFKEQ.

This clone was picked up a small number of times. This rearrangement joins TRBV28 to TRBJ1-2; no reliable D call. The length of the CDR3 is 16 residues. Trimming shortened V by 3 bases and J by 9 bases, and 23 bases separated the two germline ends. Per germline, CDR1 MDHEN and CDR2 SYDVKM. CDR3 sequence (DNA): TGTGCCAGCAGTTTTGGGTACGAGGGCCCCCCCCTTAGCTACACCTTC. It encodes CASSFGYEGPPLSYTF.

In DNA, the CDR3 is TGTGCCACGGCGGGCCCCGGGGAGCTGTTTTTT. Its protein product is CATAGPGELFF. This chain links TRBV10-3 with TRBJ2-2; D might be TRBD2 (5 bases). The V gene's germline CDR1 is ENHRY and CDR2 SYGVKD. The CDR3 sequence is 11 residues long. Trimming removed 10 bases at V and 6 bases at J, with 9 bases between.

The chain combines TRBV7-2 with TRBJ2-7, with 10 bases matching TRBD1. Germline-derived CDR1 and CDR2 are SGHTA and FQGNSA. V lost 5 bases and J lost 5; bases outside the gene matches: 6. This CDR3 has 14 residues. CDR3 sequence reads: CASSADRGRNEQYF. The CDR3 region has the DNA TGTGCCAGCAGCGCAGACAGGGGGCGGAACGAGCAGTACTTC.

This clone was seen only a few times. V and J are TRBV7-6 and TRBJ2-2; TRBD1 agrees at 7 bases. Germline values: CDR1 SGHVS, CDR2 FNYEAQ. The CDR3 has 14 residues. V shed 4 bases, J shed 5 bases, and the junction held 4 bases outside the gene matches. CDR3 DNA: TGTGCCAGCAGCTCTCCAGGGGGAACCGGGGAGCTGTTTTTT. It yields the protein CASSSPGGTGELFF.

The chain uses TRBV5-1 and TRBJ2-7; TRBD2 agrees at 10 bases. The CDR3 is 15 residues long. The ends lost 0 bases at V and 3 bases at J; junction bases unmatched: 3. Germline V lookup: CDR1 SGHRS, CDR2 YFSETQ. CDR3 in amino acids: CASSLGAGGNYEQYF. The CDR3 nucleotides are TGCGCCAGCAGCTTGGGAGCGGGAGGGAACTACGAGCAGTACTTC.

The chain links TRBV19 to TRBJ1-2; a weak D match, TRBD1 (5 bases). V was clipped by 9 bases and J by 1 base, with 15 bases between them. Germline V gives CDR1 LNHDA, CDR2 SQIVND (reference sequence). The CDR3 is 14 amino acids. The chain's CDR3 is CASRERTFNYGYTF. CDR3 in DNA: TGTGCCAGCCGCGAGAGGACATTTAACTATGGCTACACCTTC.

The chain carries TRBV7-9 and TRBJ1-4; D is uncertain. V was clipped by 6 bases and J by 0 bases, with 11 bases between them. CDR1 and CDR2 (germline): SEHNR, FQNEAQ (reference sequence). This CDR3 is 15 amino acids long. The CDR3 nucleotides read TGTGCCAGCAGTCCCAGCGGCGCAACTAATGAAAAACTGTTTTTT. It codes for CASSPSGATNEKLFF.

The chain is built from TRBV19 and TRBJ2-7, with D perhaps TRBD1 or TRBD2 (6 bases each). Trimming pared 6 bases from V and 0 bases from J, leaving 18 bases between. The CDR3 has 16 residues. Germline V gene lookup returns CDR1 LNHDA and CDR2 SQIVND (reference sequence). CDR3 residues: CASSLSGAQHSYEQYF. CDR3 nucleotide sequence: TGTGCCAGTAGCCTATCGGGGGCCCAACACTCCTACGAGCAGTACTTC.

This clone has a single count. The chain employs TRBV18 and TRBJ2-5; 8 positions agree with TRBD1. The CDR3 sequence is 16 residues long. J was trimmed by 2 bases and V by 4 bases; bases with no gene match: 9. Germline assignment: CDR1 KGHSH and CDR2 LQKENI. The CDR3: CASSLTGQGSQETQYF. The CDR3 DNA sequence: TGTGCCAGCTCACTCACCGGACAGGGCTCTCAAGAGACCCAGTACTTC.

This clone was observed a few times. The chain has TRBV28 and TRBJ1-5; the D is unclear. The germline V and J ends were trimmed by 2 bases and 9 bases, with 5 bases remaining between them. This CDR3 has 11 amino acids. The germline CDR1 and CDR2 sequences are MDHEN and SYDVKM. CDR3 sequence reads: CASSLVGPQHF. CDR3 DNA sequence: TGTGCCAGCAGTTTAGTTGGGCCCCAGCATTTT. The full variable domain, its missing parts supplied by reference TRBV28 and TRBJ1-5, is DVKVTQSSRYLVKRTGEKVFLECVQDMDHENMFWYRQDPGLGLRLIYFSYDVKMKEKGDIPEGYSVSREKKERFSLILESASTNQTSMYLCASSLVGPQHFGDGTRLSIL.

CDR3 nucleotides: TGTGCCAGCAGTGAAGGGACTAGCGGGAGTTTGGGTGAGCAGTTCTTC. Amino acid sequence: CASSEGTSGSLGEQFF. V usage is TRBV6-1 and J usage is TRBJ2-1, with 13 nucleotides matching TRBD2. The CDR3 runs to 16 residues. V shed 1 base and J 9 bases; nucleotides not matched to a gene: 6. CDR1 MNHNS and CDR2 SASEGT come from the germline V gene.

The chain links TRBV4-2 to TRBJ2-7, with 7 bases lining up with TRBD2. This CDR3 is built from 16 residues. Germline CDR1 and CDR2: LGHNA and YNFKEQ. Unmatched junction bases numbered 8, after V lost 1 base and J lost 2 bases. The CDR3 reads CASSQGTGGTTYEQYF. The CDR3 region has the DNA TGTGCCAGCAGCCAAGGGACGGGAGGCACCACCTACGAGCAGTACTTC.

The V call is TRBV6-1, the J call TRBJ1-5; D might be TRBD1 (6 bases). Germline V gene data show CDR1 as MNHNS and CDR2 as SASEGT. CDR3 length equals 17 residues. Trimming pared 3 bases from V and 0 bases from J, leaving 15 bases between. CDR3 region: CASSDRGARYSNQPQHF. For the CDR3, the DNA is TGTGCCAGCAGTGACAGGGGCGCCAGATATAGCAATCAGCCCCAGCATTTT.

Here the CDR3 DNA reads TGTGCCTCAAGCGATCGGACGGGTGGAAACACCATATATTTT. As protein: CASSDRTGGNTIYF. V gene TRBV19 combines with J gene TRBJ1-3; unclear D gene. Trimming shortened V by 11 bases and J by 3 bases, and 17 bases separated the two germline ends. Germline V gene data show CDR1 as LNHDA and CDR2 as SQIVND (reference sequence). CDR3 length equals 14 residues.

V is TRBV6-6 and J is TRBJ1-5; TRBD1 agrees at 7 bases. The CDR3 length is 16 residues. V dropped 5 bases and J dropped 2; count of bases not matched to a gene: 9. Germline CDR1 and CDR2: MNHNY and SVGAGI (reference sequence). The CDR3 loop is CASSRDSPIGNQPQHF. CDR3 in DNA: TGTGCCAGCAGTAGGGACAGTCCTATAGGCAATCAGCCCCAGCATTTT.

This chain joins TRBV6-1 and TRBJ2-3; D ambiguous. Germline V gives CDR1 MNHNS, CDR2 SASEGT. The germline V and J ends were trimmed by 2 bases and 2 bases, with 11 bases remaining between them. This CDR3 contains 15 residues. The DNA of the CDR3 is TGTGCCAGCAGTGAAATGGGCTCCCTCACAGATACGCAGTATTTT. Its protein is CASSEMGSLTDTQYF.

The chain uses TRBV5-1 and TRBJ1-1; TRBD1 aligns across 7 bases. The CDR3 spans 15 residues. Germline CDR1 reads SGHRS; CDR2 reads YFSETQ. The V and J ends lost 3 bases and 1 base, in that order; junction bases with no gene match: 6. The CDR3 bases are TGCGCCAGCAGCTCAACAGGGGCCTCGAACACTGAAGCTTTCTTT. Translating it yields CASSSTGASNTEAFF.

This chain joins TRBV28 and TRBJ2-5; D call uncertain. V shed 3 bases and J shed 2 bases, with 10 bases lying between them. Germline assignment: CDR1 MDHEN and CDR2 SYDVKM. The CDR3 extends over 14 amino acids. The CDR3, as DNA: TGTGCCAGCAGTTTGATAGGACGACAAGAGACCCAGTACTTC. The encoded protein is CASSLIGRQETQYF.

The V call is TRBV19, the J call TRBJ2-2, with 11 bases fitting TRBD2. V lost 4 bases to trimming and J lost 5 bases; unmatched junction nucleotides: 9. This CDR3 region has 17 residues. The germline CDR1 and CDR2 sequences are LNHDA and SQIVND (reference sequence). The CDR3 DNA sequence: TGTGCCAGTAGTAAACTAGCGGGAGAATTGGGGACCGGGGAGCTGTTTTTT. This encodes CASSKLAGELGTGELFF.